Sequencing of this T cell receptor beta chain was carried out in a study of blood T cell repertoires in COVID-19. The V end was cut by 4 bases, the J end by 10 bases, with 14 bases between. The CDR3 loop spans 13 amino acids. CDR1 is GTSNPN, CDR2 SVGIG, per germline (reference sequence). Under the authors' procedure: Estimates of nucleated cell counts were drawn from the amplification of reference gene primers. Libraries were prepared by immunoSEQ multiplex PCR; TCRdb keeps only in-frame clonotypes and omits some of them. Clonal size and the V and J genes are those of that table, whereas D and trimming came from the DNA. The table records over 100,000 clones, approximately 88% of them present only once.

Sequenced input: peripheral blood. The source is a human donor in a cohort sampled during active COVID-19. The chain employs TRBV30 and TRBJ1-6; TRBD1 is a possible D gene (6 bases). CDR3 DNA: TGTGCCTGGAACGACAGGTTGGGGTCACCCCTCCACTTT. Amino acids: CAWNDRLGSPLHF.